A single T cell receptor beta chain is shown here with its context. These data originate in a study of type 1 and type 2 diabetes patients. Study-level information: Samples came from type 1 diabetic, type 2 diabetic or nondiabetic people, recruited in China. From PBMCs, CD4+ and CD8+ T cells were isolated by magnetic microbeads.

The PCR template was genomic DNA. Multiplex PCR with 30 forward and 13 reverse primers amplified the TCR beta CDR3. TCRdb itself ran the multiplex PCR reads through MiXCR, one entry per CDR3 protein. The profile shows 270,000 or so distinct CDR3 sequences, 47% of them singletons. V lost 3 bases, J lost 6 bases, and 18 bases lay in between. CDR1 SGHDT and CDR2 YYEEEE come from the germline V gene. The CDR3 totals 15 residues. The specimen was peripheral blood mononuclear cells (PBMCs). The chain is built from TRBV5-6 and TRBJ1-1; D is unclear. This sequence was found in a man aged 18 to 30 with type 2 diabetes. The CDR3 is CASSSWTKLLAEAFF. In DNA form, the CDR3 reads TGTGCCAGCAGCTCCTGGACCAAACTCCTCGCTGAAGCTTTCTTT.